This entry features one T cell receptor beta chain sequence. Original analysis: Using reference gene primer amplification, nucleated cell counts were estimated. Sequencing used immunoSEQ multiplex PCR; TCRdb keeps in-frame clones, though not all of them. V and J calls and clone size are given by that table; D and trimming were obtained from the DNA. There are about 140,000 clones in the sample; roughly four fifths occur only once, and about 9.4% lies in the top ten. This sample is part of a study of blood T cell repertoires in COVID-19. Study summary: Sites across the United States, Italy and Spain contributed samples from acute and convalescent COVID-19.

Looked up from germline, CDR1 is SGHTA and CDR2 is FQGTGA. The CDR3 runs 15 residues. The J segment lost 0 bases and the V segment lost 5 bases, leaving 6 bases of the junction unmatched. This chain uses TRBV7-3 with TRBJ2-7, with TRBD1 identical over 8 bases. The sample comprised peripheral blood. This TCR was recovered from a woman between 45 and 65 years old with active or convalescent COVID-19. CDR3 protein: CASSPQGAGSYEQYF. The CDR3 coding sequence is TGTGCCAGCAGCCCCCAGGGGGCTGGCTCCTACGAGCAGTACTTC.